This is a list of T cell receptor beta chains from one sample in a study of blood T cell repertoires in COVID-19. Measured with immunoSEQ multiplex PCR; TCRdb has only the in-frame clones, and not every one. This table has around 250,000 clones, 88% appearing once. The sequenced sample was PBMCs or T cells enriched from blood (not recorded which). The receptor source for this set is a woman aged 40 to 49 who had been exposed to COVID-19. CDR3s leave out the opening cysteine and the closing phenylalanine or tryptophan. A D gene is named only where the DNA matches it firmly. The listing skips clone size in some rows; elsewhere it reads once, few, many or a size class.

j_call,v_call,clone_size,d_call,cdr3_aa
TRBJ1-1,TRBV29-1,NA,NA,SVETGRDTEAF
TRBJ2-7,TRBV6-6,NA,NA,ASSYSPGTYEQY
TRBJ1-2,TRBV2,NA,NA,ASSEHFSGVTYGYT
TRBJ2-1,TRBV11-3,NA,TRBD2,ASSGGGAYNEQF
TRBJ2-5,TRBV6-5,NA,NA,ASSYRMQETQY
TRBJ1-6,TRBV25-1,NA,NA,ASSEGLAGLGSPLH
TRBJ2-3,TRBV19,NA,TRBD2,ASSRGTSVDTQY
TRBJ2-7,TRBV5-1,NA,TRBD1,ASSDGTGVTYEQY
TRBJ1-2,TRBV27,NA,TRBD1,ASSPTPDRAAWGYT
TRBJ2-3,TRBV7-2,NA,TRBD2,ASSLGAGPDTQY
TRBJ1-2,TRBV6-1,NA,NA,ASSAAVHGYT
TRBJ1-4,TRBV5-8,NA,TRBD1,ASSLQTPGQGNEKLF
TRBJ2-5,TRBV7-8,NA,TRBD2,ASTIAGEETQY
TRBJ1-2,TRBV7-9,NA,NA,ASSLGASQNYGYT
TRBJ1-6,TRBV9,NA,NA,ASSARDTSTYSPLH
TRBJ2-3,TRBV6-1,NA,TRBD2,ASSGSGLAEDTQY
TRBJ2-5,TRBV4-1,NA,TRBD2,ASGRGTSGSETQY
TRBJ2-2,TRBV6-1,NA,TRBD1,ASSYGDRDTGELF
TRBJ2-7,TRBV28,NA,NA,ASSLNTYEQY
TRBJ1-1,TRBV6-5,few,NA,ASSYSQGITEAF
TRBJ1-4,TRBV4-3,NA,NA,ASSQGGVATNEKLF
TRBJ1-1,TRBV5-1,NA,NA,ASSRQANMNTEAF
TRBJ1-6,TRBV7-2,NA,NA,ASSLTGWNSPLH
TRBJ1-2,TRBV4-3,NA,NA,ASSQDVLRVPRYGYT
TRBJ2-4,TRBV7-2,NA,TRBD2,ASRLRGSDIQY